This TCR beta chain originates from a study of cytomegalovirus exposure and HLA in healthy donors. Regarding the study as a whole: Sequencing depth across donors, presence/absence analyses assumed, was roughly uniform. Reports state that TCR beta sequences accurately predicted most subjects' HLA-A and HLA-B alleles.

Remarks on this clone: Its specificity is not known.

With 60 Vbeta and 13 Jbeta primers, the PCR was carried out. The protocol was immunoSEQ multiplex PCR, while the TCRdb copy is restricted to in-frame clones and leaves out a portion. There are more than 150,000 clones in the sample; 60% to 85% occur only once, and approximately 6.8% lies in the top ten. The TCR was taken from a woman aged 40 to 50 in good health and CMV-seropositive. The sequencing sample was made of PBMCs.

Here the CDR3 DNA reads TGCGCCAGCAGCCAAGATGGTAACGGCGGCAGGGCTGGCTACACCTTC. Residues: CASSQDGNGGRAGYTF. This sequence joins TRBV4-1 and TRBJ1-2, with D possibly being TRBD1 (5 bases). V was cut by 0 bases and J by 7 bases, with 18 bases left in between. The CDR3 is 16 residues long. Germline loops: CDR1 MGHRA, CDR2 YSYEKL.